This T cell receptor (beta chain) appears in the sequencing data of a study of shared clonotypes between healthy human individuals. Whole-study findings and limits: At large depth, rarefaction still showed sorted-subset sequencing to be incomplete. Sampling was confined to blood; repertoires within tissues likely differ. How much donors shared clonotypes was expected to be affected by sequencing depth.

Produced via immunoSEQ multiplex PCR; TCRdb's table is partial and in-frame only. The table includes roughly 120,000 clones, more than 65% detected once. This clone came up once. What it recognizes is unknown. The ends lost 3 bases at V and 1 base at J; junction bases unmatched: 11. The CDR3 extends over 17 amino acids. Germline V gene data show CDR1 as MGHDK and CDR2 as SYGVNS. The sequence came from a woman in her twenties or thirties in good health. The specimen was memory CD8+ T cells sorted from blood. Subset here: CD45RO+ cells pooled with CCR7-negative TemRA cells. The chain joins TRBV25-1 to TRBJ1-1, with TRBD1 matching over 7 bases. DNA for the CDR3: TGTGCCAGCAGTGACTACGACAGGGAAGGCACGAACACTGAAGCTTTCTTT. Translated, it gives CASSDYDREGTNTEAFF.